This T cell receptor (beta chain) was recorded in a study of blood T cell repertoires in COVID-19. Study-wide background: Italy, Spain and the United States were the sources of the convalescent and acute COVID-19 samples.

CDR3 size: 16 residues. The germline CDR1 and CDR2 sequences are KGHSH and LQKENI. Trimming at V came to 1 base and at J to 5 bases, leaving 6 bases not matched to a gene. The data were produced by immunoSEQ multiplex PCR, yet TCRdb's version contains in-frame clones alone and is incomplete. The table lists 120,000 or so clones, around 70% of them singletons. This clonotype originated in a man between 60 and 75 years old with acute or convalescent COVID-19. This chain links TRBV18 with TRBJ2-7, with 12 bases lining up with TRBD1. Sequencing was performed on peripheral blood. The CDR3 loop is CASSPLSGTGGNEQYF. In DNA form, the CDR3 reads TGTGCCAGCTCACCACTGTCCGGGACAGGGGGCAACGAGCAGTACTTC.